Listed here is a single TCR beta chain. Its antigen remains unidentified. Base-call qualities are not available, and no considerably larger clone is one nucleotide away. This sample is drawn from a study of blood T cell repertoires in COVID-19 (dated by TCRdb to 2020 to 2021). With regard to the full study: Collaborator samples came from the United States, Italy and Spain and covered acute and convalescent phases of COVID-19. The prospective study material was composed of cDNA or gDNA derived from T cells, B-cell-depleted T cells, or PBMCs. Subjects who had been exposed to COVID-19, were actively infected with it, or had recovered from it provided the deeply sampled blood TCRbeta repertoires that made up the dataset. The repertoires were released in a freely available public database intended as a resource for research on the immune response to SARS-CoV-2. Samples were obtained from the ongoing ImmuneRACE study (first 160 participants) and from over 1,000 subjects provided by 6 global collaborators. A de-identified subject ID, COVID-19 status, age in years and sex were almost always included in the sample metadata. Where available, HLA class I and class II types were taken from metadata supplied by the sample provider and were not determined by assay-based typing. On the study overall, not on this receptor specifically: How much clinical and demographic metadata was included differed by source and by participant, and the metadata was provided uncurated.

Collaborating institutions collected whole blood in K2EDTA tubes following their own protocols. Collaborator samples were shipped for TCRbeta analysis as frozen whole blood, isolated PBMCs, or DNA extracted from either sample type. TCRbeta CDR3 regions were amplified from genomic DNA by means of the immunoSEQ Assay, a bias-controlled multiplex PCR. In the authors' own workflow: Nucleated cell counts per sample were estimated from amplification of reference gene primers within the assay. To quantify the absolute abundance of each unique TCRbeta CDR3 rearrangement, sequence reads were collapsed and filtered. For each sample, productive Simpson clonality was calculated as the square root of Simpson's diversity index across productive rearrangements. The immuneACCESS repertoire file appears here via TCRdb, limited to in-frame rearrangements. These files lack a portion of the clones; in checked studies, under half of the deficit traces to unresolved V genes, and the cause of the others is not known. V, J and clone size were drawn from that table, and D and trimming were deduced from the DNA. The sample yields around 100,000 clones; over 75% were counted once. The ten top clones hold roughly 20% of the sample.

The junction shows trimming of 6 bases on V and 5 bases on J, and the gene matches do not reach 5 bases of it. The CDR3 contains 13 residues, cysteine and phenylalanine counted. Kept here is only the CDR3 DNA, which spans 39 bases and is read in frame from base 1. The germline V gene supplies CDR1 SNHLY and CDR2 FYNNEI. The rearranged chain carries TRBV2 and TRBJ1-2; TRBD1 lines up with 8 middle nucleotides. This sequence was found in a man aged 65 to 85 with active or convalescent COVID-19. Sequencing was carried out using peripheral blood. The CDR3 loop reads CASSGQGRYGYTF. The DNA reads TGTGCCAGCAGCGGACAGGGCCGGTATGGCTACACCTTC. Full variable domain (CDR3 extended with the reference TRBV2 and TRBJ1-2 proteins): EPEVTQTPSHQVTQMGQEVILRCVPISNHLYFYWYRQILGQKVEFLVSFYNNEISEKSEIFDDQFSVERPDGSNFTLKIRSTKLEDSAMYFCASSGQGRYGYTFGSGTRLTVV.